This T cell receptor (beta chain) appears in the sequencing data of a study of blood T cell repertoires in COVID-19. Study details: The United States, Italy and Spain were the sources of the acute and convalescent COVID-19 samples. T cells, B-cell-depleted T cells, or PBMCs provided the cDNA or gDNA that served as material.

In the original workflow: Cell counts per sample came from amplifying reference gene primers. Assay: immunoSEQ multiplex PCR; the TCRdb copy retains only in-frame clones and omits some. Clone size and the V and J calls come from that table; the DNA yielded D and trimming. The profile shows approximately 80,000 clones, roughly 83% of them singletons. This CDR3 spans 15 amino acids. Per germline, CDR1 KGHSH and CDR2 LQKENI. J lost 1 base, V lost 2 bases, and 4 bases had no gene match. This clone was recorded a few times. The TCR was taken from a man aged 50 to 60 with active COVID-19. The chain joins TRBV18 to TRBJ1-1, with 7 bases matching TRBD1. Sequenced material: peripheral blood. The CDR3 nucleotides read TGTGCCAGCTCACCAGAAGGGGGCCGGAACACTGAAGCTTTCTTT. This gives the protein CASSPEGGRNTEAFF.